The rows below give T cell receptor beta chains drawn from one sample of a study of cytomegalovirus exposure and HLA in healthy donors. Profiling relied on immunoSEQ multiplex PCR, and the TCRdb table lists in-frame clones only, not all of them. The top ten hold under 3.5% of the sample, which has about 130,000 clones, 75% to 90% seen once. Sequencing was carried out using PBMCs. These receptors all stem from a male donor in good health and CMV-seronegative. Both conserved end residues are part of each CDR3. The D gene is left open where the match is weak. Some rows mark clone size as missing; the rest say once, few, many or name a class of expanded clone.

once,14,TRBJ2-7,TRBD2,TRBV2,TGTGCCAGCAGGACTAGCGGGATCTCCTACGAGCAGTACTTC,CASRTSGISYEQYF
NA,14,TRBJ1-2,TRBD1,TRBV30,TGTGCCTGGAGTGGTACAGGGGCGTACTATGGCTACACCTTC,CAWSGTGAYYGYTF
NA,14,TRBJ1-2,TRBD1,TRBV30,TGTGCCTGGATTGGCAGGGGGCTTGGCTATGGCTACACCTTC,CAWIGRGLGYGYTF
NA,17,TRBJ2-2,TRBD2,TRBV19,TGTGCCAGTAGTATACAAAGACTAGCGGGAGGTCCCGGGGAGCTGTTTTTT,CASSIQRLAGGPGELFF
NA,13,TRBJ1-1,NA,TRBV7-2,TGTGCCAGCAGCTCGGAGGTGAACACTGAAGCTTTCTTT,CASSSEVNTEAFF
NA,16,TRBJ2-1,NA,TRBV6-4,TGTGCCAGCAGTGACTCCTCAGGGGTTGGCTACAATGAGCAGTTCTTC,CASSDSSGVGYNEQFF
NA,14,TRBJ2-1,TRBD1,TRBV5-1,TGCGCCAGCAGGGGACAGGGCCTTGTTGATGAGCAGTTCTTC,CASRGQGLVDEQFF
few,15,TRBJ1-5,TRBD1,TRBV5-1,TGCGCCAGCAGTCGGACAGGGATGGGCAATCAGCCCCAGCATTTT,CASSRTGMGNQPQHF
NA,13,TRBJ1-1,NA,TRBV27,TGTGCCAGACACGGGACACTGAACACTGAAGCTTTCTTT,CARHGTLNTEAFF
NA,14,TRBJ1-4,TRBD1,TRBV7-2,TGTGCCAGCAGCGTCGGGACAGCTAATGAAAAACTGTTTTTT,CASSVGTANEKLFF
NA,17,TRBJ2-4,NA,TRBV19,TGTGCCAGTAGTATAGATAGAGATTCGCTAGCCAAAAACATTCAGTACTTC,CASSIDRDSLAKNIQYF
NA,15,TRBJ2-7,TRBD1,TRBV7-9,TGTGCCAGCAGCTTAGTTAAAGGGGGCGGCTACGAGCAGTACTTC,CASSLVKGGGYEQYF
NA,14,TRBJ1-5,TRBD1,TRBV28,TGTGCCAGCAGGAGGACAGGGATAACGCAACCCCAGCATTTT,CASRRTGITQPQHF
NA,16,TRBJ2-1,NA,TRBV19,TGTGCCAGTAGTCCGAACGATCTTGGAGACCCCAATGAGCAGTTCTTC,CASSPNDLGDPNEQFF
NA,15,TRBJ1-3,NA,TRBV7-9,TGTGCCAGCAGCGGAGGCGCGAACGGTCATTCCACCATATATTTT,CASSGGANGHSTIYF
once,14,TRBJ1-1,TRBD1,TRBV6-5,TGTGCCAGCAGTTACCGACAGGGGAACACTGAAGCTTTCTTT,CASSYRQGNTEAFF
NA,14,TRBJ2-7,TRBD2,TRBV27,TGTGCCAGCAGTGATTTAGCGGGGGCCTACGAGCAGTACTTC,CASSDLAGAYEQYF
NA,15,TRBJ1-1,NA,TRBV2,TGTGCCAGCAGTGAAGCGCTGGTCACTGAAATTGAAGCTTTCTTT,CASSEALVTEIEAFF
NA,13,TRBJ2-3,TRBD1,TRBV5-4,TGTGCCAGCAGACTGCAGGGGGCAGATACGCAGTATTTT,CASRLQGADTQYF
NA,13,TRBJ1-5,NA,TRBV30,TGTGCCTGGAGTGCACGGGGTGGGCAGCCCCAGCATTTT,CAWSARGGQPQHF
NA,18,TRBJ2-1,TRBD2,TRBV7-7,TGTGCCAGCAGCTTAGCTGGACTAGCGGGAGAAGGCTCCAATGAGCAGTTCTTC,CASSLAGLAGEGSNEQFF
NA,12,TRBJ2-3,NA,TRBV6-1,TGTGCCAGCAATTACGGGGCAGATACGCAGTATTTT,CASNYGADTQYF
NA,19,TRBJ2-3,TRBD2,TRBV14,TGTGCCAGCAGCCAAGTCTCTAGCGGGAGGGCCCTCGATGGAGATACGCAGTATTTT,CASSQVSSGRALDGDTQYF
few,16,TRBJ2-1,TRBD2,TRBV19,TGTGCCAGTAGTATAATCAGCGGGAGGGCCTTCGATGAGCAGTTCTTC,CASSIISGRAFDEQFF
NA,15,TRBJ2-5,NA,TRBV7-9,TGTGCCAGCAGCTTCCCGACAGGCCCTCAAGAGACCCAGTACTTC,CASSFPTGPQETQYF
NA,13,TRBJ1-3,TRBD1,TRBV5-5,TGTGCCAGCAGCTCGACAGGGGCGGACACCATATATTTT,CASSSTGADTIYF
NA,15,TRBJ2-7,NA,TRBV5-6,TGTGCCAGCAGCTCCCTATGGGGGGAGTCCTCGGGGCAGTACTTC,CASSSLWGESSGQYF
NA,14,TRBJ1-5,NA,TRBV6-1,TGTGCCAGCAGTGAAGCGGGGGGGAATCAGCCCCAGCATTTT,CASSEAGGNQPQHF
NA,14,TRBJ2-7,NA,TRBV4-3,TGCGCCAGCAGCCTCCACAGGGTATCCTACGAGCAGTACTTC,CASSLHRVSYEQYF
NA,11,TRBJ2-7,NA,TRBV27,TGTGCCAGCAGCTCCCGCGGCGAGCAGTACTTC,CASSSRGEQYF
NA,11,TRBJ2-1,TRBD2,TRBV7-9,TGTGCCAGCAGCCGGACTAGCGGGGAGTTCTTC,CASSRTSGEFF
NA,13,TRBJ1-1,NA,TRBV7-2,TGTGCCAGCAGCTTAGGGGCCGGCACTGAAGCTTTCTTT,CASSLGAGTEAFF
NA,13,TRBJ2-1,NA,TRBV18,TGTGCCAGCTCAAGCGGAGAGTACAATGAGCAGTTCTTC,CASSSGEYNEQFF
NA,17,TRBJ2-2,NA,TRBV6-4,TGTGCCAGCAGCCCCGGTGTAGCGTCAGTGAACACCGGGGAGCTGTTTTTT,CASSPGVASVNTGELFF
NA,17,TRBJ2-3,TRBD2,TRBV14,TGTGCCAGCAGCCAAGACCCAGCGGGGGCCCGCACAGATACGCAGTATTTT,CASSQDPAGARTDTQYF
NA,14,TRBJ1-1,NA,TRBV19,TGTGCCAGTAGTAGGCAAAACGGGGGCACTGAAGCTTTCTTT,CASSRQNGGTEAFF
NA,15,TRBJ2-1,TRBD2,TRBV5-1,TGCGCCAGCAGCAGAATAGCGGGAGGGAACAATGAGCAGTTCTTC,CASSRIAGGNNEQFF
NA,16,TRBJ1-5,TRBD1,TRBV6-1,TGTGCCAGCAGTGAATTAGATGGACAGGGGGAACAGCCCCAGCATTTT,CASSELDGQGEQPQHF
NA,14,TRBJ2-1,NA,TRBV27,TGTGCCAGCGGTGCCCCGTGGCGGGCCAATGAGCAGTTCTTC,CASGAPWRANEQFF
NA,14,TRBJ2-1,TRBD1,TRBV9,TGTGCCAGCAGCGCGTCGACAGGGAGCGATGAGCAGTTCTTC,CASSASTGSDEQFF
few,17,TRBJ2-7,NA,TRBV5-1,TGCGCCAGCAGCTCGGTACATGGACACACGCCCTCCTACGAGCAGTACTTC,CASSSVHGHTPSYEQYF
NA,13,TRBJ1-1,TRBD1,TRBV10-1,TGCGCCAGCAGCGGGACAGGGAGAACTGAAGCTTTCTTT,CASSGTGRTEAFF
NA,15,TRBJ2-1,NA,TRBV27,TGTGCCAGCAGTTTATCTGGCGGGTGGTACAATGAGCAGTTCTTC,CASSLSGGWYNEQFF
NA,18,TRBJ2-1,TRBD2,TRBV30,TGTGCCTGGAGTGTTAGGGCTTCCGCGGGGGAAGTATACAATGAGCAGTTCTTC,CAWSVRASAGEVYNEQFF
NA,16,TRBJ2-7,NA,TRBV6-1,TGTGCCAGCAGTGAAGTAAGAGAACCGCTCTCCTACGAGCAGTACTTC,CASSEVREPLSYEQYF
NA,16,TRBJ2-7,TRBD2,TRBV4-1,TGCGCCAGCAGCCCGACCGGACTAGCGGGGGGCTACGAGCAGTACTTC,CASSPTGLAGGYEQYF
few,16,TRBJ2-3,TRBD2,TRBV10-3,TGTGCCATCAGGCCTATAGCGGGAGGGCCCCCAGATACGCAGTATTTT,CAIRPIAGGPPDTQYF
NA,15,TRBJ2-1,NA,TRBV5-1,TGCGCCAGCAGCTTGGGCTTGAGCTCCTACAATGAGCAGTTCTTC,CASSLGLSSYNEQFF
NA,11,TRBJ1-2,NA,TRBV19,TGTGCCAGTAGACACCGAGGGGGCTACACCTTC,CASRHRGGYTF
NA,15,TRBJ1-4,NA,TRBV4-3,TGCGCCAGCAGCCAAGATCGCCAGACTGCGGAAAAACTGTTTTTT,CASSQDRQTAEKLFF
NA,12,TRBJ2-1,TRBD1,TRBV19,TGTGCCAGTAGTAGGACAGGGATTGAGCAGTTCTTC,CASSRTGIEQFF
NA,11,TRBJ1-3,NA,TRBV29-1,TGCAGCGCCCGTGAGGGAAACACCATATATTTT,CSAREGNTIYF
NA,13,TRBJ1-2,NA,TRBV4-1,TGCGCCAGCAGCCAAGTCGGAGGCGATGGCTACACCTTC,CASSQVGGDGYTF
NA,15,TRBJ1-5,NA,TRBV18,TGTGCCAGCTCACCCGACAGGTCTAGCAATCAGCCCCAGCATTTT,CASSPDRSSNQPQHF
NA,15,TRBJ1-3,TRBD1,TRBV15,TGTGCCACCAGCGTTGGACAGGGGGCTGGAAACACCATATATTTT,CATSVGQGAGNTIYF
NA,16,TRBJ2-7,TRBD1,TRBV11-2,TGTGCCAGCAGCCGTACCGGGACAGGGCGAACCTACGAGCAGTACTTC,CASSRTGTGRTYEQYF
NA,15,TRBJ2-7,TRBD1,TRBV15,TGTGCCACCAGCAGAGGACGACAGGGTTCCTACGAGCAGTACTTC,CATSRGRQGSYEQYF
NA,15,TRBJ1-1,NA,TRBV18,TGTGCCAGCTCACTAACGAAACAGGAGGGGCCTGAAGCCTTCTTT,CASSLTKQEGPEAFF
NA,14,TRBJ1-1,NA,TRBV30,TGTGCCTGGAGTGTATTGCCGGGGAACACTGAAGCTTTCTTT,CAWSVLPGNTEAFF
NA,16,TRBJ1-6,NA,TRBV12-5,TGTGCTAGTGGTTTGGTACTGGGGCAGGGGAGTTCACCCCTCCACTTT,CASGLVLGQGSSPLHF